This TCR beta chain was sequenced in a study of shared clonotypes between healthy human individuals. Points on this clone: Antigen specificity is unknown.

Notes on the study in general: Shared across a handful of donors were roughly 5% of the naive CD4 clonotypes. Generation of non-shared clonotypes was less probable than generation of clonotypes shared by all four donors.

V shed 6 bases, J shed 6 bases, and the junction held 2 bases outside the gene matches. CDR3 size: 12 residues. The germline V gene has CDR1 MNHEY and CDR2 SMNVEV (reference sequence). Deep-level running was used for the assay. The assay was immunoSEQ multiplex PCR, and TCRdb's table has in-frame clones only and misses some. This table has about 230,000 clones, about 65% appearing once. Sequencing used memory CD4+ T cells sorted from blood. Subset here: CD45RA-negative fraction. This chain connects TRBV27 to TRBJ2-3, with TRBD1 identical over 8 bases. The TCR was taken from a man aged 25-45 years in good health. CDR3 loop: CASRYRGDTQYF. The DNA of the CDR3 is TGTGCCAGCAGATACAGGGGGGATACGCAGTATTTT.